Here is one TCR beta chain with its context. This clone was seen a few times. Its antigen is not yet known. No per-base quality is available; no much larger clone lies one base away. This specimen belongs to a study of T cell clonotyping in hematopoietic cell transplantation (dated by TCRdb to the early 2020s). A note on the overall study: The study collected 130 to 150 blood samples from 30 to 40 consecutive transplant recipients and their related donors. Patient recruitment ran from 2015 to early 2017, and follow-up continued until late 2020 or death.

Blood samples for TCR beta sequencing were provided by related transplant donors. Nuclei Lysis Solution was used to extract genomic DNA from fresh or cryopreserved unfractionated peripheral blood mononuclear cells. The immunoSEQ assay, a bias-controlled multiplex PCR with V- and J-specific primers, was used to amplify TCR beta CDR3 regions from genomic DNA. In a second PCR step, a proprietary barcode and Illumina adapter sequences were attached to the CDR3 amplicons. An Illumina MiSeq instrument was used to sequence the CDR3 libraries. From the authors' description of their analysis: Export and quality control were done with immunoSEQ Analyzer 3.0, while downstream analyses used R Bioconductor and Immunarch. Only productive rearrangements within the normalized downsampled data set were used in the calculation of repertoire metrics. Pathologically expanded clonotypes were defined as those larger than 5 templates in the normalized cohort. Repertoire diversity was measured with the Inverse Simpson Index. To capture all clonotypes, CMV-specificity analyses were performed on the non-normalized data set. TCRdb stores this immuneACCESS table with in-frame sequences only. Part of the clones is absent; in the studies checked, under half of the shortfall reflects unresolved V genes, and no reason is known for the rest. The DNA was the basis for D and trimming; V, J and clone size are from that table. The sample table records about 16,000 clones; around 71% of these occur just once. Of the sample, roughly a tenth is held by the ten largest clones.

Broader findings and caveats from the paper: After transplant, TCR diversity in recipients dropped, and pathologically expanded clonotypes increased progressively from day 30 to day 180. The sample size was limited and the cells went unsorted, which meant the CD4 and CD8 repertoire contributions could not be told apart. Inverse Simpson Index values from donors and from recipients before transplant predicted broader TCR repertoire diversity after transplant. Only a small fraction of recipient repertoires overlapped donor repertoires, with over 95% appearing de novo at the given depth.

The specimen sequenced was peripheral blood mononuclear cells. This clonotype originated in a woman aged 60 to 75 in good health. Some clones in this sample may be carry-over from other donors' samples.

Read as DNA, the sequence is TGCAGCGCGCTGGGGACACTCCAGTCCTTCTTT. Its translation is CSALGTLQSFF. The chain is encoded by TRBV29-1 joined to TRBJ1-1; TRBD1 could be the D gene, as 6 bases match. From a lookup of the germline V gene, CDR1 and CDR2 are SQVTM and ANQGSEA. The CDR3 has 11 amino acids, counting the end cysteine and phenylalanine. The kept DNA is CDR3 alone, 33 bases in frame from the first base. Trimming at the junction amounts to 7 bases on V and 14 bases on J, and the germline ends lie 20 bases apart. The entire variable domain, with the stretches around the CDR3 drawn from the reference TRBV29-1 and TRBJ1-1 proteins, is SAVISQKPSRDICQRGTSLTIQCQVDSQVTMMFWYRQQPGQSLTLIATANQGSEATYESGFVIDKFPISRPNLTFSTLTVSNMSPEDSSIYLCSALGTLQSFFGQGTRLTVV.